This T cell receptor beta chain comes out of a study of T cell responses to AZD1222 COVID-19 vaccine. In the study overall: Pooling of second doses given at about 4 or about 12 weeks was done.

Measured with immunoSEQ multiplex PCR; TCRdb has only the in-frame clones, and not every one. The sample yields about 59,000 clones, 84% seen once. Trimming removed 5 bases at V and 4 bases at J, with 15 bases between. Germline V gene lookup returns CDR1 MNHEY and CDR2 SVGEGT. The CDR3 consists of 15 residues. With regard to this clone: Its target is not known.

Study-wide points: Repertoire collection took place solely once the T cell response had peaked. Donors were mostly white British, more females; clonal diversity possibly underestimated.

The sample in question was peripheral blood, obtained on day 0 of AZD1222 vaccination. The chain combines TRBV6-2 or TRBV6-3 with TRBJ1-3; no clear D. The receptor was derived from an adult in good health. CDR3 bases: TGTGCCAGCAGTCGGCCAACCCCGCACGGAAACACCATATATTTT. Its translation: CASSRPTPHGNTIYF.